This TCR beta chain is from a study of vaccination and CD4 T cells after COVID-19. Study overall: The control cultures got either a CEFX pool, an HIV-1 Nef pool, or no peptide at all.

The treatment here: approximately 9-day PBMC culture with coronavirus spike peptide pools or control peptides (ViraFEST assay). This CDR3 contains 14 residues. The ends lost 3 bases at V and 4 bases at J; junction bases unmatched: 7. Germline assignment: CDR1 DFQATT and CDR2 SNEGSKA (reference sequence). For this clonotype: Its antigen is still unknown.

At the Johns Hopkins FTIC core, DNA taken from cultured CD4+ T cells was sequenced by way of the Oncomine TCR Beta short-read assay. TCRdb used MiXCR to reprocess the PCR reads, holding one entry per CDR3 protein. The repertoire includes around 4,600 distinct CDR3 sequences, about 45% of them detected once, and roughly 63% sits in the top ten. The specimen sequenced was CD4+ T cells from blood, cultured in vitro. This clonotype originated in a human donor who had recovered from COVID-19. This chain links TRBV20-1 with TRBJ2-5; 8 nucleotides agree with TRBD2. CDR3 loop: CSARGLEVPETQYF. The DNA for the CDR3 is TGCAGTGCTAGGGGACTAGAGGTCCCAGAGACCCAGTACTTC.